The 4 T cell receptor beta chains reported below all come from one sample, sequenced in a study of blood T cell repertoires in COVID-19. TCRdb keeps only in-frame clones here, not all; method: immunoSEQ multiplex PCR. The sample has approximately 170,000 clones; approximately 80% are singletons. The specimen sequenced was peripheral blood. These receptors came from a woman of 80 years or more with COVID-19, enrolled during active disease.

The CDR3 bases are TGTGCCAGCAACGGGGGATATAATGAAAAACTGTTTTTT. The encoded protein is CASNGGYNEKLFF. The rearrangement uses TRBV3-1 (or the pseudogene TRBV3-2) and TRBJ1-4, with D tentatively TRBD1 (5 bases). With 7 bases removed from V and 4 bases from J, the gap between germline ends came to 10 bases. The CDR3 runs 13 residues. The germline CDR1 and CDR2 sequences are LGHDT and YNNKEL (reference sequence).

The chain combines TRBV5-4 with TRBJ1-2, with TRBD1 matching over 12 bases. Germline V gene sequence: CDR1 SGHNT, CDR2 YYREEE (reference sequence). V shed 3 bases, J shed 6 bases, and the junction held 6 bases outside the gene matches. This CDR3 is built from 15 residues. This chain's CDR3 is CASSWDRGQLDGYTF. CDR3 bases: TGTGCCAGCAGCTGGGACAGGGGGCAGCTGGATGGCTACACCTTC.

V gene TRBV20-1 combines with J gene TRBJ1-1, with TRBD1 as a possible D gene (6 bases). V lost 6 bases and J 7 bases, leaving 18 bases between the germline ends. CDR1 is DFQATT, CDR2 SNEGSKA, per germline (reference sequence). CDR3 length: 13 amino acids. CDR3 in DNA: TGCAGTGCAAGTGGGGGGGGCGCGAGTGAAGCTTTCTTT. Encoded protein: CSASGGGASEAFF.

The V and J genes are TRBV28 and TRBJ1-5; 9 bases align to TRBD1. Germline V CDR1 and CDR2: MDHEN, SYDVKM. The CDR3 covers 13 residues. The J segment lost 9 bases and the V segment lost 6 bases, leaving 6 bases of the junction unmatched. CDR3 sequence: CASRGQGGGPQHF. The CDR3 nucleotides are TGTGCCAGCAGGGGACAGGGCGGCGGGCCCCAGCATTTT. Full variable domain (remainder filled in from reference TRBV28 and TRBJ1-5): DVKVTQSSRYLVKRTGEKVFLECVQDMDHENMFWYRQDPGLGLRLIYFSYDVKMKEKGDIPEGYSVSREKKERFSLILESASTNQTSMYLCASRGQGGGPQHFGDGTRLSIL.